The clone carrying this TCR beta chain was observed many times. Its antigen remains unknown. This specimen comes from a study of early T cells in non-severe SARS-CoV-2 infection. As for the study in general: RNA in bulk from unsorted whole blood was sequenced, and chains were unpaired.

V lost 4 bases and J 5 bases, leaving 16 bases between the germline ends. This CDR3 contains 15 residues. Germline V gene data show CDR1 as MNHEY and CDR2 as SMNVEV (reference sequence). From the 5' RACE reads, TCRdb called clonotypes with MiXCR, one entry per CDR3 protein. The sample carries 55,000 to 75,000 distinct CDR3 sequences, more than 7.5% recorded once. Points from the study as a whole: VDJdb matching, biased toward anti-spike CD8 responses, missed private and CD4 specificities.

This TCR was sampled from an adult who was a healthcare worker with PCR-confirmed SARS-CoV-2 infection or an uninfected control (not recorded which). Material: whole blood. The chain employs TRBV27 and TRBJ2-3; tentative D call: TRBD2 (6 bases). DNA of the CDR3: TGTGCCAGCAGTTGGGGCAGTCTCGGGGGAGATACGCAGTATTTT. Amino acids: CASSWGSLGGDTQYF.